The subject of this entry is one TCR beta chain. V was clipped by 2 bases and J by 8 bases, with 15 bases between them. The CDR3 length is 14 residues. CDR1 and CDR2 from the germline V gene are SEHNR and FQNEAQ (reference sequence). It was with a sample-barcoded 5' primer and a J-beta primer mix that a second PCR of roughly 6 to 12 cycles was run. TCRdb called the 5' RACE reads again in MiXCR, with one record for every CDR3 protein. The sample lists approximately 690,000 distinct CDR3 sequences; around 43% were seen once. The data originate from a study of blood T cells in healthy people across ages.

The sequenced material came from blood. The chain recombines TRBV7-9 with TRBJ1-2, with a weak D call TRBD1 (5 bases). The TCR comes from a man older than 75 in good health. The DNA for the CDR3 is TGTGCCAGCAGCTTAACCCCGCAGGGTAGCGGCTACACCTTC. Translation gives CASSLTPQGSGYTF.